This is a list of T cell receptor beta chains from one sample in a study of blood T cell repertoires in COVID-19. Clones were sequenced by immunoSEQ multiplex PCR, and TCRdb holds only the in-frame ones, with some missing. This table has some 120,000 clones, roughly 82% appearing once. Sequencing was done on a sample of peripheral blood. Source of these receptors: a human donor in a cohort sampled during active COVID-19. Each CDR3 is given with its conserved first and last residue. The D gene is left open where the match is weak. Clone size is given for some rows only: seen once, a few or many times, or a class if the clone is expanded.

d_gene: -; v_gene: TRBV9; j_gene: TRBJ2-7; abundance: -; CDR3aa: CASSVGSTGGEQYF; CDR3nt: TGTGCCAGCAGCGTAGGGTCGACAGGCGGCGAGCAGTACTTC
d_gene: TRBD1; v_gene: TRBV7-2; j_gene: TRBJ1-2; abundance: -; CDR3aa: CASSKSGTGRDGYTF; CDR3nt: TGTGCCAGCAGCAAGTCCGGGACAGGCAGGGACGGCTACACCTTC
d_gene: TRBD1; v_gene: TRBV9; j_gene: TRBJ2-1; abundance: -; CDR3aa: CASSGLTGASYNEQFF; CDR3nt: TGTGCCAGCAGCGGACTCACAGGGGCTTCCTACAATGAGCAGTTCTTC
d_gene: TRBD1; v_gene: TRBV9; j_gene: TRBJ2-3; abundance: -; CDR3aa: CASSVETGNTQYF; CDR3nt: TGTGCCAGCAGCGTAGAGACAGGGAATACGCAGTATTTT
d_gene: TRBD2; v_gene: TRBV29-1; j_gene: TRBJ2-1; abundance: -; CDR3aa: CSVDGFGLAGAEQFF; CDR3nt: TGCAGCGTTGATGGGTTCGGACTAGCGGGAGCTGAGCAGTTCTTC
d_gene: TRBD2; v_gene: TRBV7-6; j_gene: TRBJ2-7; abundance: -; CDR3aa: CASSSGTSGIYEQYF; CDR3nt: TGTGCCAGCAGCTCTGGGACTAGCGGTATATACGAGCAGTACTTC
d_gene: TRBD2; v_gene: TRBV29-1; j_gene: TRBJ2-7; abundance: -; CDR3aa: CSVEPSGSSYEQYF; CDR3nt: TGCAGCGTTGAGCCTAGCGGGTCGTCCTACGAGCAGTACTTC
d_gene: TRBD2; v_gene: TRBV18; j_gene: TRBJ2-7; abundance: -; CDR3aa: CASSPRVLAGEYEQYF; CDR3nt: TGTGCCAGCTCACCCCGGGTACTAGCGGGAGAGTACGAGCAGTACTTC
d_gene: TRBD2; v_gene: TRBV3-1/TRBV3-2; j_gene: TRBJ2-7; abundance: -; CDR3aa: CASSRAVPGLAASSYEQYF; CDR3nt: TGTGCCAGCAGCCGAGCTGTCCCAGGACTAGCGGCGAGCTCCTACGAGCAGTACTTC
d_gene: -; v_gene: TRBV6-1; j_gene: TRBJ2-4; abundance: -; CDR3aa: CASSEARGAAKNIQYF; CDR3nt: TGTGCCAGCAGTGAAGCTCGGGGGGCCGCCAAAAACATTCAGTACTTC
d_gene: -; v_gene: TRBV9; j_gene: TRBJ2-7; abundance: -; CDR3aa: CASSVGQTYEQYF; CDR3nt: TGTGCCAGCAGCGTAGGACAGACCTACGAGCAGTACTTC
d_gene: -; v_gene: TRBV28; j_gene: TRBJ1-1; abundance: -; CDR3aa: CASSTGGQSTEAFF; CDR3nt: TGTGCCAGCAGTACGGGTGGACAGAGCACTGAAGCTTTCTTT
d_gene: TRBD2; v_gene: TRBV12-5; j_gene: TRBJ2-3; abundance: once; CDR3aa: CASGLVRSPLSGDPDPNTDTQYF; CDR3nt: TGTGCTAGTGGTTTGGTTCGCTCCCCCCTCAGCGGGGATCCCGACCCAAACACAGATACGCAGTATTTT
d_gene: -; v_gene: TRBV25-1; j_gene: TRBJ2-7; abundance: -; CDR3aa: CASKVGGTWGEQYF; CDR3nt: TGTGCCAGCAAGGTAGGCGGGACCTGGGGAGAGCAGTACTTC
d_gene: -; v_gene: TRBV19; j_gene: TRBJ1-2; abundance: -; CDR3aa: CASSIMVTFHGYTF; CDR3nt: TGTGCCAGTAGTATTATGGTGACATTTCATGGCTACACCTTC
d_gene: TRBD1; v_gene: TRBV7-9; j_gene: TRBJ1-4; abundance: -; CDR3aa: CASSSGTVDEKLFF; CDR3nt: TGTGCCAGCAGCTCCGGGACAGTAGATGAAAAACTGTTTTTT
d_gene: -; v_gene: TRBV30; j_gene: TRBJ2-5; abundance: -; CDR3aa: CAWSRQLQETQYF; CDR3nt: TGTGCCTGGAGCCGACAGTTACAAGAGACCCAGTACTTC
d_gene: TRBD2; v_gene: TRBV7-3; j_gene: TRBJ2-7; abundance: few; CDR3aa: CASSLQAGGSYEQYF; CDR3nt: TGTGCCAGCAGCTTACAAGCGGGAGGGTCCTACGAGCAGTACTTC
d_gene: TRBD1; v_gene: TRBV5-6; j_gene: TRBJ2-5; abundance: -; CDR3aa: CASSRSGTGQETQYF; CDR3nt: TGTGCCAGCAGCAGGTCAGGGACAGGCCAAGAGACCCAGTACTTC
d_gene: TRBD2; v_gene: TRBV6-5; j_gene: TRBJ2-3; abundance: -; CDR3aa: CASSYSTSGVTDTQYF; CDR3nt: TGTGCCAGCAGTTACTCGACTAGCGGGGTCACAGATACGCAGTATTTT
d_gene: TRBD2; v_gene: TRBV18; j_gene: TRBJ2-3; abundance: once; CDR3aa: CASSPRREGTDTQYF; CDR3nt: TGTGCCAGCTCACCACGGCGGGAGGGAACAGATACGCAGTATTTT
d_gene: -; v_gene: TRBV21-1; j_gene: TRBJ1-1; abundance: once; CDR3aa: CASSRTVNTEAFF; CDR3nt: TGTGCCAGCAGCAGAACAGTGAACACTGAAGCTTTCTTT
d_gene: TRBD1; v_gene: TRBV6-5; j_gene: TRBJ2-1; abundance: -; CDR3aa: CASSYLRGLGEQFF; CDR3nt: TGTGCCAGCAGTTATCTCAGGGGGCTAGGTGAGCAGTTCTTC
d_gene: TRBD2; v_gene: TRBV7-9; j_gene: TRBJ2-7; abundance: few; CDR3aa: CASSLDVGLAGVEQYF; CDR3nt: TGTGCCAGCAGCTTAGACGTCGGACTAGCGGGAGTGGAGCAGTACTTC